The T cell receptor beta chain described here comes from a study of identical twins. The study, taken as a whole, reports: Carriage of fewer insertions was seen in abundant cord blood beta clonotypes, whereas memory repertoires showed none.

Concerning this clonotype itself: Antigen: not known.

In TCRdb, the 5' RACE reads were re-called with MiXCR into one record per CDR3 protein. The sample lists roughly 570,000 distinct CDR3 sequences, 9.5% to 10% occurring once. The CDR3 runs 15 residues. The germline V gene encodes CDR1 SEHNR and CDR2 FQNEAQ (reference sequence). Trimming cost V 2 bases and J 6 bases; bases outside gene matches: 7. The data also belong to a second study, concerning yellow fever vaccine responses in identical twins.

The chain carries TRBV7-9 and TRBJ2-7, with 10 bases that match TRBD2. The receptor was derived from a woman aged 18-30 years in good health. Sequencing was carried out using PBMCs. The CDR3 region is CASSLREAGGREQYF. The CDR3 region has the DNA TGTGCCAGCAGCTTAAGGGAAGCGGGAGGGCGCGAGCAGTACTTC.